These T cell receptor beta chains were read from a single sample in a study of PD-L1 blockade in urothelial cancer. TCRdb's table, derived via immunoSEQ multiplex PCR, lists solely in-frame clones and lacks some. The data contain 70,000 to 75,000 clones, roughly 90% of them singletons. Source: PBMCs, taken around atezolizumab (anti-PD-L1) treatment. Every receptor here comes from a man aged 70-80 years with urothelial cancer. The CDR3 runs from the conserved cysteine through the conserved F or W. The order of the fields is clone size, V gene, D gene, CDR3 length, J gene, CDR3 protein, CDR3 DNA. D genes are given only for firm matches. The size field is filled for only some rows; it gives once, few, many or a size class.

clone size: NA
V gene: TRBV9
D gene: NA
CDR3 length: 11
J gene: TRBJ2-3
CDR3 protein: CASSNLEGQYF
CDR3 DNA: TGTGCCAGCAGCAACCTAGAGGGGCAGTATTTT

clone size: NA
V gene: TRBV18
D gene: TRBD1
CDR3 length: 15
J gene: TRBJ2-7
CDR3 protein: CASSPRTGSSYEQYF
CDR3 DNA: TGTGCCAGCTCACCACGGACAGGGAGCTCCTACGAGCAGTACTTC

clone size: NA
V gene: TRBV14
D gene: TRBD1
CDR3 length: 14
J gene: TRBJ2-7
CDR3 protein: CASSRDRDTYEQYF
CDR3 DNA: TGTGCCAGCAGCCGGGACAGGGATACCTACGAGCAGTACTTC

clone size: NA
V gene: TRBV4-1
D gene: TRBD2
CDR3 length: 14
J gene: TRBJ2-7
CDR3 protein: CASSLRVAGDEQYF
CDR3 DNA: TGCGCCAGCAGCCTTCGGGTAGCGGGAGACGAGCAGTACTTC

clone size: NA
V gene: TRBV11-2
D gene: TRBD2
CDR3 length: 15
J gene: TRBJ2-5
CDR3 protein: CASSLNPSGAGDQYF
CDR3 DNA: TGTGCCAGCAGCCTCAATCCGAGCGGCGCGGGGGACCAGTACTTC

clone size: NA
V gene: TRBV9
D gene: NA
CDR3 length: 11
J gene: TRBJ2-7
CDR3 protein: CASGAGNEQYF
CDR3 DNA: TGTGCCAGCGGGGCAGGGAACGAGCAGTACTTC

clone size: NA
V gene: TRBV5-6
D gene: TRBD2
CDR3 length: 15
J gene: TRBJ2-7
CDR3 protein: CASSLRLAVTYEQYF
CDR3 DNA: TGTGCCAGCAGTTTAAGACTAGCGGTAACCTACGAGCAGTACTTC

clone size: NA
V gene: TRBV15
D gene: NA
CDR3 length: 14
J gene: TRBJ2-5
CDR3 protein: CATSSWAAGETQYF
CDR3 DNA: TGTGCCACCAGCAGTTGGGCAGCGGGAGAGACCCAGTACTTC

clone size: once
V gene: TRBV18
D gene: NA
CDR3 length: 15
J gene: TRBJ1-4
CDR3 protein: CASSPTAGFGEKLFF
CDR3 DNA: TGTGCCAGCTCCCCGACAGCCGGGTTCGGTGAAAAACTGTTTTTT

clone size: NA
V gene: TRBV7-3
D gene: NA
CDR3 length: 13
J gene: TRBJ1-5
CDR3 protein: CASSLLGDQPQHF
CDR3 DNA: TGTGCCAGCAGCTTGCTAGGGGATCAGCCCCAGCATTTT

clone size: NA
V gene: TRBV28
D gene: TRBD1
CDR3 length: 19
J gene: TRBJ2-1
CDR3 protein: CASSPLPSIDRGRGNEQFF
CDR3 DNA: TGTGCCAGCAGTCCCCTCCCCTCGATTGACAGGGGCAGGGGCAATGAGCAGTTCTTC

clone size: NA
V gene: TRBV9
D gene: NA
CDR3 length: 14
J gene: TRBJ2-7
CDR3 protein: CASSVAQGPHEQYF
CDR3 DNA: TGTGCCAGCAGCGTAGCGCAGGGGCCCCACGAGCAGTACTTC

clone size: once
V gene: TRBV11-1
D gene: NA
CDR3 length: 14
J gene: TRBJ1-1
CDR3 protein: CASSFAGVNTEAFF
CDR3 DNA: TGTGCCAGCAGCTTTGCGGGGGTGAACACTGAAGCTTTCTTT

clone size: NA
V gene: TRBV11-1
D gene: TRBD2
CDR3 length: 15
J gene: TRBJ2-7
CDR3 protein: CASSLPSGRTYEQYF
CDR3 DNA: TGTGCCAGCAGCTTACCTAGCGGGAGAACCTACGAGCAGTACTTC

clone size: few
V gene: TRBV6-5
D gene: TRBD2
CDR3 length: 12
J gene: TRBJ2-2
CDR3 protein: CAGGTSAGELFF
CDR3 DNA: TGTGCTGGTGGGACTAGTGCCGGGGAGCTGTTTTTT

clone size: NA
V gene: TRBV30
D gene: NA
CDR3 length: 13
J gene: TRBJ1-1
CDR3 protein: CAWSGQSNTEAFF
CDR3 DNA: TGTGCCTGGAGTGGACAGTCGAACACTGAAGCTTTCTTT

clone size: NA
V gene: TRBV5-4
D gene: NA
CDR3 length: 15
J gene: TRBJ1-3
CDR3 protein: CASSLAGALGNTIYF
CDR3 DNA: TGTGCCAGCAGCTTGGCAGGGGCGCTTGGAAACACCATATATTTT

clone size: once
V gene: TRBV2
D gene: NA
CDR3 length: 15
J gene: TRBJ2-7
CDR3 protein: CASSERQVSSPEQYF
CDR3 DNA: TGTGCCAGCAGTGAACGGCAGGTATCTAGCCCCGAGCAGTACTTC

clone size: NA
V gene: TRBV5-4
D gene: NA
CDR3 length: 16
J gene: TRBJ2-7
CDR3 protein: CASSLGSTDVRDEQYF
CDR3 DNA: TGTGCCAGCAGCCTCGGGAGTACCGACGTGAGGGACGAGCAGTACTTC

clone size: NA
V gene: TRBV9
D gene: TRBD2
CDR3 length: 15
J gene: TRBJ2-5
CDR3 protein: CASSVDTGGRETQYF
CDR3 DNA: TGTGCCAGCAGCGTAGATACGGGAGGGCGGGAGACCCAGTACTTC

clone size: NA
V gene: TRBV5-3
D gene: NA
CDR3 length: 15
J gene: TRBJ1-4
CDR3 protein: CARSFVSVTNEKLFF
CDR3 DNA: TGTGCCAGAAGCTTCGTTTCGGTTACTAATGAAAAACTGTTTTTT

clone size: NA
V gene: TRBV27
D gene: TRBD1
CDR3 length: 16
J gene: TRBJ2-7
CDR3 protein: CASRRTGGPTSYEQYF
CDR3 DNA: TGTGCCAGCAGGAGGACAGGGGGTCCTACCTCCTACGAGCAGTACTTC

clone size: NA
V gene: TRBV6-6
D gene: NA
CDR3 length: 14
J gene: TRBJ1-1
CDR3 protein: CASSYPGGGGKAFF
CDR3 DNA: TGTGCCAGCAGTTACCCTGGCGGGGGGGGCAAGGCTTTCTTT

clone size: many
V gene: TRBV19
D gene: NA
CDR3 length: 15
J gene: TRBJ2-7
CDR3 protein: CASSPRGAMAYEQYF
CDR3 DNA: TGTGCCAGTAGTCCTCGGGGAGCGATGGCCTACGAGCAGTACTTC

clone size: few
V gene: TRBV19
D gene: NA
CDR3 length: 17
J gene: TRBJ1-5
CDR3 protein: CASSMSTGLNSNQPQHF
CDR3 DNA: TGTGCCAGTAGTATGAGTACGGGACTGAATAGCAATCAGCCCCAGCATTTT

clone size: NA
V gene: TRBV7-9
D gene: NA
CDR3 length: 16
J gene: TRBJ2-7
CDR3 protein: CASSLANDLRVKRQYF
CDR3 DNA: TGTGCCAGCAGCTTAGCCAACGATCTGCGGGTAAAAAGGCAGTACTTC

clone size: NA
V gene: TRBV2
D gene: TRBD1
CDR3 length: 15
J gene: TRBJ2-1
CDR3 protein: CASSDPRDRGNEQFF
CDR3 DNA: TGTGCCAGCAGTGATCCCCGGGACAGAGGCAATGAGCAGTTCTTC

clone size: NA
V gene: TRBV5-1
D gene: NA
CDR3 length: 15
J gene: TRBJ1-4
CDR3 protein: CASSLGGVTNEKLFF
CDR3 DNA: TGCGCCAGCAGCTTGGGGGGGGTCACTAATGAAAAACTGTTTTTT

clone size: NA
V gene: TRBV7-2
D gene: NA
CDR3 length: 12
J gene: TRBJ2-7
CDR3 protein: CASSRTAYEQYF
CDR3 DNA: TGTGCCAGCAGCCGTACAGCCTACGAGCAGTACTTC

clone size: NA
V gene: TRBV15
D gene: NA
CDR3 length: 14
J gene: TRBJ2-1
CDR3 protein: CATSRDRGSYEQFF
CDR3 DNA: TGTGCCACCAGCAGAGACCGGGGGTCTTATGAGCAGTTCTTC

clone size: NA
V gene: TRBV9
D gene: TRBD1
CDR3 length: 17
J gene: TRBJ1-3
CDR3 protein: CASSVATGTGSGNTIYF
CDR3 DNA: TGTGCCAGCAGCGTAGCTACGGGGACAGGCTCTGGAAACACCATATATTTT

clone size: NA
V gene: TRBV9
D gene: TRBD1
CDR3 length: 14
J gene: TRBJ2-5
CDR3 protein: CASSPRTGGETQYF
CDR3 DNA: TGTGCCAGCAGCCCACGGACAGGGGGGGAGACCCAGTACTTC